One and the same sample provided the 5 T cell receptor beta chains below, sequenced in a study of blood T cell repertoires in COVID-19. The protocol was immunoSEQ multiplex PCR, while the TCRdb copy is restricted to in-frame clones and leaves out a portion. The top ten hold 15% to 18% of the sample, which has 260,000 or so clones, 85% to 90% seen once. Sequencing was carried out using PBMCs or T cells enriched from blood (not recorded which). The receptors derive from a man between 18 and 35 years old who had recovered from COVID-19.

The gene calls are TRBV6-2 or TRBV6-3 and TRBJ2-7; D perhaps matches TRBD1 (6 bases). V shed 2 bases and J shed 2 bases, with 13 bases lying between them. Germline assignment: CDR1 MNHEY and CDR2 SVGEGT. The CDR3 sequence is 15 residues long. This chain's CDR3 is CASSYTEGQTYEQYF. Written as DNA, the CDR3 is TGTGCCAGCAGTTACACAGAAGGACAGACCTACGAGCAGTACTTC.

The chain couples TRBV7-9 to TRBJ2-7; 13 nucleotides line up with TRBD2. Unmatched junction bases numbered 9, after V lost 4 bases and J lost 0 bases. This CDR3 has 18 residues. Looked up from germline, CDR1 is SEHNR and CDR2 is FQNEAQ (reference sequence). This chain's CDR3 is CASSSEGTSGTYSYEQYF. The CDR3 DNA reads as TGTGCCAGCAGCTCCGAGGGGACTAGCGGGACTTACTCCTACGAGCAGTACTTC.

The gene calls are TRBV4-1 and TRBJ2-1; D gene uncertain. V lost 4 bases and J 4 bases, leaving 17 bases between the germline ends. The CDR3 sequence is 16 residues long. Germline V gene data show CDR1 as MGHRA and CDR2 as YSYEKL. This chain's CDR3 is CASSPRTFDTYNEQFF. DNA for the CDR3: TGCGCCAGCAGCCCCCGCACGTTTGACACATACAATGAGCAGTTCTTC.

This chain joins TRBV27 and TRBJ1-2; D is ambiguous. CDR1 is MNHEY, CDR2 SMNVEV, per germline (reference sequence). This CDR3 spans 13 amino acids. Trimming stripped 4 bases from V and 8 bases from J, with 14 bases between. This CDR3 is CASSSFSAEGYTF. CDR3 sequence (DNA): TGTGCCAGCAGTTCTTTCTCAGCGGAGGGCTACACCTTC.

The chain joins TRBV12-5 to TRBJ2-5; D might be TRBD1 (5 bases). V lost 1 base to trimming and J lost 5 bases, with 8 bases between them. Germline loops: CDR1 LGHNT, CDR2 FRNRAP. This CDR3 comprises 13 residues. CDR3 sequence reads: CASGLGTIETQYF. As DNA, the CDR3 is TGTGCTAGTGGTTTGGGGACAATCGAGACCCAGTACTTC.